This is a list of T cell receptor beta chains from one sample in a study of cytomegalovirus exposure and HLA in healthy donors. Generated by immunoSEQ multiplex PCR, the TCRdb table keeps only in-frame clones and is missing some. In the table there are roughly 97,000 clones, about four fifths of which are singletons. The sample was PBMCs. Receptor source: a middle-aged man in good health and CMV-seropositive. CDR3s include the opening cysteine and the closing phenylalanine or tryptophan. Each record gives: CDR3 protein, CDR3 DNA, J gene, clone size, D gene, V gene. The D gene is left open where the match is weak. A clone size is listed for some rows: how often the clone was seen (once, few, many), or a class if it is expanded.

CASSHGGRTDTQYF | TGTGCCAGCTCACACGGGGGAAGGACAGATACGCAGTATTTT | TRBJ2-3 | once | . | TRBV18
CASSLAGGDEQYF | TGTGCCAGCAGCTTGGCCGGAGGGGACGAGCAGTACTTC | TRBJ2-7 | . | . | TRBV5-4
CASSQTDRFGNTIYF | TGCGCCAGCAGCCAAACCGACAGGTTTGGAAACACCATATATTTT | TRBJ1-3 | . | . | TRBV4-1
CASSSDGVNSGNTIYF | TGCGCCAGCAGCTCCGACGGGGTTAACTCTGGAAACACCATATATTTT | TRBJ1-3 | . | . | TRBV5-1
CASLTGNYGYTF | TGCGCCAGCCTGACAGGGAACTATGGCTACACCTTC | TRBJ1-2 | . | TRBD1 | TRBV10-1
CASSLQGLAYEQYF | TGTGCCAGCAGTTTGCAGGGGCTTGCGTACGAGCAGTACTTC | TRBJ2-7 | . | . | TRBV27
CSVEFRDREYEQYF | TGCAGCGTTGAATTCCGGGACAGGGAGTACGAGCAGTACTTC | TRBJ2-7 | . | TRBD1 | TRBV29-1
CASSGGPSTDTQYF | TGTGCCAGTAGCGGGGGGCCGAGCACAGATACGCAGTATTTT | TRBJ2-3 | . | TRBD2 | TRBV6-1
CATVAFRDMKNSYEQYF | TGCGCCACAGTCGCGTTCCGGGACATGAAAAACTCCTACGAGCAGTACTTC | TRBJ2-7 | . | . | TRBV5-1
CASSLGRVRNQPQHF | TGTGCCAGCAGCTTGGGCAGGGTGAGAAATCAGCCCCAGCATTTT | TRBJ1-5 | . | . | TRBV7-8
CASSPGQGGANTEAFF | TGTGCCAGCAGTCCGGGACAGGGGGGAGCTAACACTGAAGCTTTCTTT | TRBJ1-1 | once | TRBD1 | TRBV7-3
CASSQVGAYEQYF | TGCGCCAGCAGCCAAGTAGGGGCCTACGAGCAGTACTTC | TRBJ2-7 | . | . | TRBV4-1
CSVAPDRVHTEAFF | TGCAGCGTTGCTCCTGACAGGGTACACACTGAAGCTTTCTTT | TRBJ1-1 | . | TRBD1 | TRBV29-1
CTIAGTAYEQYF | TGTACCATAGCCGGGACAGCCTACGAGCAGTACTTC | TRBJ2-7 | . | TRBD1 | TRBV2
CASSSVSPETQYF | TGCGCCAGCAGCTCCGTGTCCCCAGAGACCCAGTACTTC | TRBJ2-5 | . | . | TRBV5-1
CASSLGTSGGAVDEQFF | TGCGCCAGCAGCTTGGGGACTAGCGGGGGGGCGGTCGATGAGCAGTTCTTC | TRBJ2-1 | . | TRBD2 | TRBV5-1
CASSKGQGQDPYEQYF | TGTGCCAGCAGCAAAGGACAGGGGCAGGACCCCTACGAGCAGTACTTC | TRBJ2-7 | . | . | TRBV21-1
CASRSGQGNYGYTF | TGTGCCAGCAGATCAGGACAGGGGAACTATGGCTACACCTTC | TRBJ1-2 | . | TRBD1 | TRBV5-6
CASSQTGPGGNEQFF | TGCGCCAGCAGCCAAACAGGGCCTGGCGGCAATGAGCAGTTCTTC | TRBJ2-1 | . | . | TRBV5-1
CASSLLASTDTQYF | TGTGCCAGCAGCTTGCTAGCTAGCACAGATACGCAGTATTTT | TRBJ2-3 | once | . | TRBV5-5
CAKARAGLNNEQFF | TGTGCCAAAGCACGAGCGGGACTAAACAATGAGCAGTTCTTC | TRBJ2-1 | . | TRBD2 | TRBV2
CASSRDRNIQYF | TGTGCCAGCAGCCGAGACAGAAACATTCAGTACTTC | TRBJ2-4 | . | . | TRBV6-1
CATSREGLSISNEQFF | TGTGCCACCAGCAGAGAGGGACTCTCAATTTCCAATGAGCAGTTCTTC | TRBJ2-1 | . | . | TRBV15
CASSSSTGVGKGPYNEQFF | TGTGCCAGCAGCTCTTCGACAGGGGTCGGGAAGGGACCCTACAATGAGCAGTTCTTC | TRBJ2-1 | . | TRBD1 | TRBV7-6
CASSRDPSGVASTDTQYF | TGTGCCAGCAGCCGAGATCCTTCGGGGGTGGCTAGCACAGATACGCAGTATTTT | TRBJ2-3 | . | . | TRBV27
CASRGAGGHQETQYF | TGTGCCAGCAGGGGAGCGGGAGGTCACCAAGAGACCCAGTACTTC | TRBJ2-5 | . | TRBD2 | TRBV6-5
CASSQRDGELFF | TGTGCCAGCAGCCAGAGGGACGGGGAGCTGTTTTTT | TRBJ2-2 | once | . | TRBV7-9
CASSVDPRQGNTEAFF | TGTGCCAGCAGCGTAGACCCCCGACAGGGAAACACTGAAGCTTTCTTT | TRBJ1-1 | . | TRBD1 | TRBV9
CASSLSAEGETQYF | TGTGCCAGCAGCTTGAGCGCGGAGGGGGAGACCCAGTACTTC | TRBJ2-5 | . | . | TRBV5-6
CASSLAGQPQHF | TGCGCCAGCAGCTTGGCCGGTCAGCCCCAGCATTTT | TRBJ1-5 | . | . | TRBV5-1
CASSLRRLGSSGEQFF | TGTGCCAGCAGCCTACGCCGGCTAGGGAGTAGCGGTGAGCAGTTCTTC | TRBJ2-1 | once | . | TRBV11-1
CASRERGIGNQPQHF | TGTGCCAGCCGCGAGCGGGGGATAGGCAATCAGCCCCAGCATTTT | TRBJ1-5 | . | . | TRBV6-1
CSSSLVGGNEKLFF | TGTTCCAGCAGCTTAGTAGGAGGTAATGAAAAACTGTTTTTT | TRBJ1-4 | . | . | TRBV7-9
CASSYSRADEKLFF | TGTGCCAGCAGTTACTCGAGGGCGGATGAAAAACTGTTTTTT | TRBJ1-4 | once | . | TRBV6-5
CASSPPGTFDEKLFF | TGTGCCAGCAGTCCCCCCGGGACATTCGATGAAAAACTGTTTTTT | TRBJ1-4 | . | . | TRBV28
CASSLRVATEAFF | TGTGCCAGCAGTCTCCGGGTTGCCACTGAAGCTTTCTTT | TRBJ1-1 | . | . | TRBV28
CASMGLFDEQFF | TGTGCCAGTATGGGCCTGTTTGATGAGCAGTTCTTC | TRBJ2-1 | . | . | TRBV6-1
CASSYDRGYEQYF | TGTGCCAGCAGCTACGACAGGGGGTACGAGCAGTACTTC | TRBJ2-7 | few | TRBD1 | TRBV7-6
CASSLVTGGDETQYF | TGCGCCAGCAGCTTGGTGACAGGGGGCGACGAGACCCAGTACTTC | TRBJ2-5 | few | TRBD1 | TRBV5-1
CASTSRGGAYNEQFF | TGTGCCAGCACCTCACGTGGCGGGGCCTACAATGAGCAGTTCTTC | TRBJ2-1 | . | . | TRBV6-6
CASSLARSDTGELFF | TGCGCCAGCAGCTTGGCCCGCTCGGACACCGGGGAGCTGTTTTTT | TRBJ2-2 | . | . | TRBV5-1
CASSQVLTDSSYEQYF | TGCGCCAGCAGCCAAGTACTCACGGACAGCTCCTACGAGCAGTACTTC | TRBJ2-7 | . | . | TRBV4-1
CASSLGGRRPQETQYF | TGCGCCAGCAGCTTGGGCGGGAGGAGACCCCAAGAGACCCAGTACTTC | TRBJ2-5 | few | TRBD2 | TRBV5-1
CASSQGPTDNQPQHF | TGCGCCAGCAGCCAAGGACCTACAGACAATCAGCCCCAGCATTTT | TRBJ1-5 | . | . | TRBV4-1
CASSYSRVRNQPQHF | TGTGCCAGCAGTTACTCGAGAGTCCGCAATCAGCCCCAGCATTTT | TRBJ1-5 | once | . | TRBV6-6
CASSLTGTVSYGYTF | TGTGCCAGCAGTCTCACAGGGACCGTCAGCTATGGCTACACCTTC | TRBJ1-2 | . | . | TRBV27
CASSRLAGEVGEQYF | TGCGCCAGCAGTCGACTAGCGGGGGAAGTGGGGGAGCAGTACTTC | TRBJ2-5 | . | TRBD2 | TRBV10-2
CASSKGGRGANEQFF | TGTGCCAGCAGTAAGGGCGGGAGAGGGGCCAATGAGCAGTTCTTC | TRBJ2-1 | . | TRBD2 | TRBV28